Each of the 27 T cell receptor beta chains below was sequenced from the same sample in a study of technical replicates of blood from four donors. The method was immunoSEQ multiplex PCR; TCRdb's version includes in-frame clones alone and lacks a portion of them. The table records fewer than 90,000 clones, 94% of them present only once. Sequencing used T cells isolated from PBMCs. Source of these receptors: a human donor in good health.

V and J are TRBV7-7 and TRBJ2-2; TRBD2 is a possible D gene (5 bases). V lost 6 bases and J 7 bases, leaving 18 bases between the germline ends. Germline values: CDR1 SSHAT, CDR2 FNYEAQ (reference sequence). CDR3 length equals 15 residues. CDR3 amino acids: CASSFLSGSVGELFF. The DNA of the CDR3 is TGTGCCAGCAGTTTTCTATCGGGGTCCGTCGGGGAGCTGTTTTTT.

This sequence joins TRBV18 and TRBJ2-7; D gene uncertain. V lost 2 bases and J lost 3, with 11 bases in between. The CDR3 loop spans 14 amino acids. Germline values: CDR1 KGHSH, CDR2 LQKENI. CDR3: CASSPTATDYEQYF. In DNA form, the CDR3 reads TGTGCCAGCTCACCAACAGCCACAGACTACGAGCAGTACTTC.

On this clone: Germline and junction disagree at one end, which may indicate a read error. CDR3 DNA: TGTGCCGGCAGTGTACTGTCCTACGAGCAGTACTTC. Its protein is CAGSVLSYEQYF. The rearrangement joins TRBV2 to TRBJ2-7; D not certain. The length of the CDR3 is 12 residues. Germline V lookup: CDR1 SNHLY, CDR2 FYNNEI.

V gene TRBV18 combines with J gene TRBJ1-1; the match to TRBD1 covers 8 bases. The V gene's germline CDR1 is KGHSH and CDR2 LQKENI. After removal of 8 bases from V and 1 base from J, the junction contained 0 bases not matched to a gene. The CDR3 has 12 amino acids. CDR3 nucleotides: TGTGCCAGCGGACAGGGGAACACTGAAGCTTTCTTT. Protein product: CASGQGNTEAFF.

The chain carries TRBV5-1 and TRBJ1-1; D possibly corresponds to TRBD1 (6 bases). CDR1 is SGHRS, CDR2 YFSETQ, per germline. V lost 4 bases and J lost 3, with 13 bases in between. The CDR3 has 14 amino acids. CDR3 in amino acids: CASSLGSGDTEAFF. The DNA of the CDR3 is TGCGCCAGCAGCCTAGGCTCAGGGGACACTGAAGCTTTCTTT.

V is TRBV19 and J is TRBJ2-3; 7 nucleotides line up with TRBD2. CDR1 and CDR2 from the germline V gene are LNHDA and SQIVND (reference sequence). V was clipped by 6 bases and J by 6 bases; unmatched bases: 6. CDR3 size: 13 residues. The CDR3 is CASRSGGSDTQYF. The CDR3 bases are TGTGCCAGTAGATCGGGAGGCTCCGATACGCAGTATTTT. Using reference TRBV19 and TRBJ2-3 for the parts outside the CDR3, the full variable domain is DGGITQSPKYLFRKEGQNVTLSCEQNLNHDAMYWYRQDPGQGLRLIYYSQIVNDFQKGDIAEGYSVSREKKESFPLTVTSAQKNPTAFYLCASRSGGSDTQYFGPGTRLTVL.

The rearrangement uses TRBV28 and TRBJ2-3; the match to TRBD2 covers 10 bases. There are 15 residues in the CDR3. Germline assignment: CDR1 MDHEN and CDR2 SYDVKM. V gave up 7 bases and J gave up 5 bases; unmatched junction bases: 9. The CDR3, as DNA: TGTGCCAGCACCTTAAGCGGGAGGGGTGGAGATACGCAGTATTTT. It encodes CASTLSGRGGDTQYF.

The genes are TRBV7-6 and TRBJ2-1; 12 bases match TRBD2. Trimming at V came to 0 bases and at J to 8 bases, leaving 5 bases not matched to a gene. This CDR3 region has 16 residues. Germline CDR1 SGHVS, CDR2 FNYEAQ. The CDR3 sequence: CASSLAKLAGGDEQFF. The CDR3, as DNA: TGTGCCAGCAGCTTAGCGAAACTAGCGGGAGGAGATGAGCAGTTCTTC.

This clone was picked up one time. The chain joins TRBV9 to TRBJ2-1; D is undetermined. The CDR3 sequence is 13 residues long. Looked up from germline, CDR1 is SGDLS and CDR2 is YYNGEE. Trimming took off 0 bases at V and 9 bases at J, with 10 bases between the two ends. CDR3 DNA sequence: TGTGCCAGCAGCGTAGACAGATTTGGTGAGCAGTTCTTC. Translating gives CASSVDRFGEQFF. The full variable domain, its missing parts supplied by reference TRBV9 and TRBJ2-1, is DSGVTQTPKHLITATGQRVTLRCSPRSGDLSVYWYQQSLDQGLQFLIQYYNGEERAKGNILERFSAQQFPDLHSELNLSSLELGDSALYFCASSVDRFGEQFFGPGTRLTVL.

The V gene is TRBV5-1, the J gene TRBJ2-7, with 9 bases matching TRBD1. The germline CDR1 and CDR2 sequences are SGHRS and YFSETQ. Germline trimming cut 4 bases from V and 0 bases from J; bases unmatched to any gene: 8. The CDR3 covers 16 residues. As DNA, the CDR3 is TGCGCCAGCAGCCTTGACAGGGGGGCAAGCTCCTACGAGCAGTACTTC. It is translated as CASSLDRGASSYEQYF.

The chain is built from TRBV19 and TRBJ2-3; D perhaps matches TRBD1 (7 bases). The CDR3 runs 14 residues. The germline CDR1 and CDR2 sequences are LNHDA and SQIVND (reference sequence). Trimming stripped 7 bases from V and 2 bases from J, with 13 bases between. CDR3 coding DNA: TGTGCCAGTATCGGCAGGGGGGCCACAGATACGCAGTATTTT. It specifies CASIGRGATDTQYF. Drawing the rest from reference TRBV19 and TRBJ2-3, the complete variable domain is DGGITQSPKYLFRKEGQNVTLSCEQNLNHDAMYWYRQDPGQGLRLIYYSQIVNDFQKGDIAEGYSVSREKKESFPLTVTSAQKNPTAFYLCASIGRGATDTQYFGPGTRLTVL.

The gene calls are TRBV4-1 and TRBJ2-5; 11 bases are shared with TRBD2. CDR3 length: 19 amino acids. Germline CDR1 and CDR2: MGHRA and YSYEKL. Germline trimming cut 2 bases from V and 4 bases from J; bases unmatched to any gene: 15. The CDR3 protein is CASSQRSWALAGAGETQYF. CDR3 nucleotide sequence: TGCGCCAGCAGCCAAAGGAGTTGGGCACTAGCGGGGGCGGGAGAGACCCAGTACTTC.

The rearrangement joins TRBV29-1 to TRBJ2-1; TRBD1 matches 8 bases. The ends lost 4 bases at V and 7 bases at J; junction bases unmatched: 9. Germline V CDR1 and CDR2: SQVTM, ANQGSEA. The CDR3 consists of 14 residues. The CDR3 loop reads CSVVSPGQVNEQFF. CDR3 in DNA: TGCAGCGTTGTATCTCCGGGACAGGTAAATGAGCAGTTCTTC.

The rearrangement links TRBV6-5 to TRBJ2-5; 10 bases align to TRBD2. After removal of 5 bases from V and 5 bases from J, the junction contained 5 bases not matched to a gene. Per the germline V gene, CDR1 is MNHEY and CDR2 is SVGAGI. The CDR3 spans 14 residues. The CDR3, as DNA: TGTGCCAGCAGTCTAGCGGGAGACGAGGAGACCCAGTACTTC. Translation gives CASSLAGDEETQYF.

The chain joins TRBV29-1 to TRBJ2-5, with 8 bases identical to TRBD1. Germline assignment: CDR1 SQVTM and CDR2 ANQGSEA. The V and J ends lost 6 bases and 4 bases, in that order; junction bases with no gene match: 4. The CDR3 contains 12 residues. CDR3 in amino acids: CSVPTGGETQYF. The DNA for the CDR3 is TGCAGCGTACCAACAGGGGGAGAGACCCAGTACTTC.

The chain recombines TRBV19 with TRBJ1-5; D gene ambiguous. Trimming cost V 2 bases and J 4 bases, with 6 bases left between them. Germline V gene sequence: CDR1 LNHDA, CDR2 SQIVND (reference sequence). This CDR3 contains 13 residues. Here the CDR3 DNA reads TGTGCCAGTAGTATAAGAGGGAATCAGCCCCAGCATTTT. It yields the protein CASSIRGNQPQHF.

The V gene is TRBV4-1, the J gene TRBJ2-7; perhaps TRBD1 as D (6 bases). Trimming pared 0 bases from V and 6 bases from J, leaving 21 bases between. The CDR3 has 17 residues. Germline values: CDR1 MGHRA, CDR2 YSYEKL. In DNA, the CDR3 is TGCGCCAGCAGCCAAGAACACAGGGACCTTTTGTCTAGCGAGCAGTACTTC. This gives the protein CASSQEHRDLLSSEQYF.

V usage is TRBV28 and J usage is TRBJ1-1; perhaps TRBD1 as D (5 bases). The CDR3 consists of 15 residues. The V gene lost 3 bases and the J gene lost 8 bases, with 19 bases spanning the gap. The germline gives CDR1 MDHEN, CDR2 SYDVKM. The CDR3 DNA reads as TGTGCCAGCAGTTTCACCCCGCCCTCGGGGGGGGAAGCTTTCTTT. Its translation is CASSFTPPSGGEAFF.

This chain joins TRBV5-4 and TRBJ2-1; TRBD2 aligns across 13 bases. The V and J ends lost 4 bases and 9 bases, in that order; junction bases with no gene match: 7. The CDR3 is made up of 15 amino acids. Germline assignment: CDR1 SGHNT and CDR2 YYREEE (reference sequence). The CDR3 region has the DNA TGTGCCAGCAGCACCGGACTAGCGGGAGTCGCTGAGCAGTTCTTC. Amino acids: CASSTGLAGVAEQFF.

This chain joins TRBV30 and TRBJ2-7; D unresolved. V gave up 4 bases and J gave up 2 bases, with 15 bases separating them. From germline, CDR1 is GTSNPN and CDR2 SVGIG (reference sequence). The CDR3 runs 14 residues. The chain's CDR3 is CAWKVQSGAYEQYF. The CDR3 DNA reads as TGTGCCTGGAAAGTTCAGTCAGGTGCCTACGAGCAGTACTTC.

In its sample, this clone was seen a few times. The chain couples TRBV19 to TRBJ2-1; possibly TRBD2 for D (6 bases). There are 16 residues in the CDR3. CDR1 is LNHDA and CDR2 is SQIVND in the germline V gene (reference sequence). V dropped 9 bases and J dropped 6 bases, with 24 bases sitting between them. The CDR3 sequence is CASSKDRLDSINEQFF. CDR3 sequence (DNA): TGTGCCAGCTCCAAGGACCGACTAGACTCGATCAATGAGCAGTTCTTC.

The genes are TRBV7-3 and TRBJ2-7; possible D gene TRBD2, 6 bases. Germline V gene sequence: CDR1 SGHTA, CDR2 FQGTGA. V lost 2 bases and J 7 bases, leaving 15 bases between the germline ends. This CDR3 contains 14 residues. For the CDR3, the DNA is TGTGCCAGCAGCTTAGCGGCGGGAACGTTTGAGCAGTACTTC. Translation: CASSLAAGTFEQYF.

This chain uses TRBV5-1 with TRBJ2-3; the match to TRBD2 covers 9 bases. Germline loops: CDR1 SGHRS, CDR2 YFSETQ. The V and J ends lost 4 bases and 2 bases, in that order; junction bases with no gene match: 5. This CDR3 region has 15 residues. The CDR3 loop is CASSPLAGVTDTQYF. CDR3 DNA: TGCGCCAGCAGCCCCTTAGCGGGAGTCACAGATACGCAGTATTTT.

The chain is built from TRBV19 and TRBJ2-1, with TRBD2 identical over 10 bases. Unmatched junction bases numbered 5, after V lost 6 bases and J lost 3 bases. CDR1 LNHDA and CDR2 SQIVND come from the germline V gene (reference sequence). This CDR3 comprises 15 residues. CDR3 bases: TGTGCCAGTAGCATCCTAGCGGGGGACTACAATGAGCAGTTCTTC. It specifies CASSILAGDYNEQFF.

The CDR3 nucleotides read TGCGCCAGCAGCTTGGGACTAGCGGTACAAGAGACCCAGTACTTC. This translates into CASSLGLAVQETQYF. This chain links TRBV5-1 with TRBJ2-5; 9 bases fit TRBD2. V shed 0 bases and J 2 bases; nucleotides not matched to a gene: 2. This CDR3 spans 15 amino acids. CDR1 and CDR2 (germline): SGHRS, YFSETQ.

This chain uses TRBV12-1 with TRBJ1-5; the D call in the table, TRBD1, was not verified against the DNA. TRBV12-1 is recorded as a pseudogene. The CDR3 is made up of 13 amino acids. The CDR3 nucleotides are TGTGCCACCTTACCAGTCTTGGATCAGCCCCAGCATTTT. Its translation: CATLPVLDQPQHF.

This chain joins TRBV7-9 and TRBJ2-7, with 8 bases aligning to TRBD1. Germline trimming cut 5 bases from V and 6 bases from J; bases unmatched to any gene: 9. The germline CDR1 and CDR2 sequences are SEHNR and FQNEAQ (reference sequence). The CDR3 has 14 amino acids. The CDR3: CASSPDRGFSEQYF. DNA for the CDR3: TGTGCCAGCAGCCCCGACAGGGGATTTTCCGAGCAGTACTTC.